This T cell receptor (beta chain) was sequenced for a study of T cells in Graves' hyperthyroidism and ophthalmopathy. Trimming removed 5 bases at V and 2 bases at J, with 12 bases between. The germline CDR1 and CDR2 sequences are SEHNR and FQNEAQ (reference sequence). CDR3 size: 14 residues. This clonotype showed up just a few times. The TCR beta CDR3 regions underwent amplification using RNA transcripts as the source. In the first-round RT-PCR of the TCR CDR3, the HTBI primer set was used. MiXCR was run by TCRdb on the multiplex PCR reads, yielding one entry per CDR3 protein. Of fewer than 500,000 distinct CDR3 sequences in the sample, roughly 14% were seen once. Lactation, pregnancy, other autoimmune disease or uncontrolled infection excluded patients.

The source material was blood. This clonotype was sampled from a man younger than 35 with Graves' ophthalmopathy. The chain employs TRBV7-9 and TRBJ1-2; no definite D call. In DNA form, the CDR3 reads TGTGCCAGCAGCCCCGCTCTACAAAACTATGGCTACACCTTC. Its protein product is CASSPALQNYGYTF.